This section outlines one T cell receptor beta chain sequence together with its context. What it binds is unknown. These data come from a study of cytomegalovirus exposure and HLA in healthy donors. On the study more broadly: The roughly 120 million unique TCR beta sequences, from about 170 million T cells, were found by an earlier analysis. Overall study findings and caveats: In an earlier analysis, about 87% or about 30%: the productive usage of most TCR beta V segments.

The CDR3 has 16 amino acids. The V and J ends lost 4 bases and 4 bases respectively, with 17 bases between them. Germline CDR1 SGHKS, CDR2 YYEKEE (reference sequence). With 60 Vbeta and 13 Jbeta primers, the PCR was carried out. Sequencing was performed with immunoSEQ multiplex PCR; in TCRdb, only in-frame clones are kept and a portion is missing. The sample carries 70,000 to 100,000 clones, less than 80% recorded once. The rearrangement uses TRBV5-5 and TRBJ1-4, with D perhaps TRBD1 (6 bases). The TCR sequence derives from a woman aged 45-65 years in good health and CMV-seropositive. The sample taken for sequencing was PBMCs. The CDR3 loop is CASSQTPTGVNEKLFF. The CDR3 nucleotides read TGTGCCAGCAGCCAGACACCGACAGGAGTTAATGAAAAACTGTTTTTT.